This T cell receptor beta chain was profiled in a study of beta chain features in type 1 diabetes. The study, taken as a whole, reports: The naive, central memory and Treg TCRB repertoires showed an apparent similarity that was greater among patients than among healthy donors. Across all four CD4+ subsets, people with type 1 diabetes showed modestly shorter TCRB CDR3s.

The CDR3 runs to 15 residues. Germline V gene sequence: CDR1 ENHRY, CDR2 SYGVKD. Deletions cut 0 bases from V and 7 bases from J, with 16 bases between. Of the isolated RNA, all was reverse transcribed, and so the sequenced material was expressed TCRB transcripts. Reads from naive, central memory and regulatory T cell samples averaged roughly 3.6 million. Data came from immunoSEQ multiplex PCR; TCRdb stores just in-frame clones and leaves some out. The repertoire holds a few hundred thousand clones, with 16% as singletons. This clone has just a few counts. Its antigen is unidentified. CD45RO/CCR7/CD25/CD127/CD95/CD27 sorting isolated CD4+ naive, central memory, regulatory and stem cell-like memory cells. Populations obtained by sorting all exceeded 95% purity.

Sample: naive CD4+ T cells from blood. The V gene is TRBV10-3, the J gene TRBJ2-7; the D gene is possibly TRBD1 (7 bases). The sequence came from a man aged 25 to 45 with type 1 diabetes. The CDR3 nucleotides are TGTGCCATCAGTGAGTCCTTCCGGGACAGCGGGGAGCAGTACTTC. Amino acids: CAISESFRDSGEQYF.